Only one count was recorded for the clone carrying this TCR beta chain. The source of the sample is a study of control samples from healthy donors and cancer patients. The germline gives CDR1 SEHNR, CDR2 FQNEAQ (reference sequence). The CDR3 consists of 15 residues. After removal of 4 bases from V and 5 bases from J, the junction contained 8 bases not matched to a gene. Clones were read by immunoSEQ multiplex PCR, and TCRdb kept only the in-frame ones, dropping some. The sample shows tens of thousands of clones, about 95% of them seen only once. The chain recombines TRBV7-9 with TRBJ1-2, with 9 bases aligning to TRBD1. The receptor was derived from a man aged 30-40 years in good health. Specimen: blood. The CDR3 DNA is TGTGCCAGCAGCTCCACGGGACAGGGACTGTATGGCTACACCTTC. This codes for CASSSTGQGLYGYTF.